This T cell receptor (beta chain) was identified during a study of cytomegalovirus exposure and HLA in healthy donors. Study-wide results and caveats: Previous analysis showed most TCR beta V segments were productive about 87% or about 30% of the time.

About this clone itself: Its antigen is unknown.

PCR employed 60 Vbeta and 13 Jbeta primers. Repertoires were generated with immunoSEQ multiplex PCR, while TCRdb's copy carries only in-frame clones and drops some. The sample lists some 160,000 clones, around 77% occurring once. There are 14 residues in the CDR3. Germline values: CDR1 SGHDT, CDR2 YYEEEE. The J segment lost 7 bases and the V segment lost 1 base, leaving 3 bases of the junction unmatched. This clonotype originated in a woman aged 25-40 years in good health and CMV-seronegative. The sample was PBMCs. The chain uses TRBV5-6 and TRBJ2-1, with 9 bases identical to TRBD1. This CDR3 is CASSLTGGRNEQFF. The DNA for the CDR3 is TGTGCCAGCAGCTTGACAGGGGGCAGGAATGAGCAGTTCTTC.